These 22 T cell receptor beta chains share one sample of origin, sequenced in a study of T cell repertoires in cytomegalovirus infection (dated by TCRdb to the late 2010s). Data came from an Illumina HiSeq 1500. The raw public data were reprocessed by TCRdb itself: fastp quality trimming at Q25, MiXCR clonotype calling, in-frame beta chains only. All rows with the same CDR3 protein become a single entry with the most common DNA and genes. The sample table contains about 140,000 distinct CDR3 sequences; only one count was recorded for roughly 6% of them. About a sixth of the sample lies in the top ten. Material: PBMCs. These receptor sequences come from a human donor in good health (CMV status not recorded). Some clones in this sample may be carry-over from other donors' samples.

The chain combines TRBV4-1 with TRBJ2-4; 8 nucleotides agree with TRBD2. The germline gives CDR1 MGHRA, CDR2 YSYEKL. The ends lost 2 bases at V and 6 bases at J; junction bases unmatched: 12. The CDR3 consists of 17 residues. CDR3: CASSQSPQRGSGNIQYF. For the CDR3, the DNA is TGCGCCAGCAGCCAATCCCCCCAGCGGGGGTCAGGAAACATTCAGTACTTC.

This clonotype showed up many times. The chain recombines TRBV7-2 with TRBJ1-2; D call uncertain. The ends were cut back, 1 base at V and 0 bases at J, with 6 bases in the middle. There are 14 residues in the CDR3. Germline CDR1 is SGHTA and CDR2 is FQGNSA. CDR3 sequence: CASSLDKANYGYTF. CDR3 DNA sequence: TGTGCCAGCAGCTTAGATAAAGCTAACTATGGCTACACCTTC.

As regards this clonotype: This may be a read error, as it is one base from a much larger clone. V and J are TRBV5-1 and TRBJ2-1; the match to TRBD2 covers 9 bases. CDR1 and CDR2 (germline): SGHRS, YFSETQ. The CDR3 loop spans 16 amino acids. Trimming removed 5 bases from V and 8 bases from J; junction bases left unmatched: 14. DNA for the CDR3: TGCGCCAGCAGACGGATTCATTTAGCGGGGGTCGATGAGCAGTTCTTC. Translating it yields CASRRIHLAGVDEQFF.

This clonotype was recorded many times. The chain is built from TRBV7-2 and TRBJ2-1; a possible D gene is TRBD2 (6 bases). There are 14 residues in the CDR3. Germline assignment: CDR1 SGHTA and CDR2 FQGNSA. Trimming left V 5 bases short and J 7 bases short, with 15 bases between. DNA of the CDR3: TGTGCCAGCAGCCGGGGGTTCAGGCAGAATGAGCAGTTCTTC. Translated: CASSRGFRQNEQFF.

This clonotype was recorded at least ten times. The V gene is TRBV7-9, the J gene TRBJ2-6; 9 positions match TRBD2. V gave up 7 bases and J gave up 2 bases; unmatched junction bases: 6. Germline CDR1 and CDR2: SEHNR and FQNEAQ (reference sequence). The CDR3 is 16 amino acids. CDR3 in amino acids: CASTPRGGPGANVLTF. For the CDR3, the DNA is TGTGCCAGCACCCCGCGGGGGGGGCCTGGGGCCAACGTCCTGACTTTC.

The table lists this clonotype with many counts. This chain connects TRBV20-1 to TRBJ1-2; D call uncertain. This CDR3 has 13 residues. Germline V gene sequence: CDR1 DFQATT, CDR2 SNEGSKA (reference sequence). V lost 0 bases to trimming and J lost 5 bases, with 10 bases between them. CDR3 region: CSARDRPGYGYTF. CDR3 DNA sequence: TGCAGTGCTAGAGATCGACCCGGGTATGGCTACACCTTC.

This chain joins TRBV29-1 and TRBJ1-1; D call uncertain. The germline V gene has CDR1 SQVTM and CDR2 ANQGSEA. The CDR3 runs 14 residues. Trimming left V 6 bases short and J 3 bases short, with 17 bases between. CDR3 DNA sequence: TGCAGCGTCGCCCCCAAAGTAAGGCACACTGAAGCTTTCTTT. Protein sequence: CSVAPKVRHTEAFF.

This clonotype occurred many times. One end of the junction is discordant with germline, which a read error may explain. The V call is TRBV5-1, the J call TRBJ2-5; 7 nucleotides align to TRBD2. The V gene's germline CDR1 is SGHRS and CDR2 YFSETQ. This CDR3 comprises 14 residues. CDR3 bases: TGTGCCAGCAGCTTAGCTGGTAGCGGGGAGACCCAGTACTTC. As protein: CASSLAGSGETQYF.

This chain links TRBV2 with TRBJ1-6, with TRBD1 matching 7 bases. This CDR3 spans 14 amino acids. After removal of 6 bases from V and 8 bases from J, the junction contained 7 bases not matched to a gene. The V gene's germline CDR1 is SNHLY and CDR2 FYNNEI. CDR3 bases: TGTGCCAGCAGGGCTGACAGGGATTATTCACCCCTCCACTTT. This translates into CASRADRDYSPLHF.

This chain joins TRBV7-3 and TRBJ2-1, with a tentative D call TRBD2 (6 bases). V lost 6 bases and J 4 bases, leaving 13 bases between the germline ends. Germline V gene sequence: CDR1 SGHTA, CDR2 FQGTGA. The CDR3 extends over 14 amino acids. The CDR3 DNA follows: TGTGCCAGCAGGACCACGGGGGTGTACAATGAGCAGTTCTTC. Translated: CASRTTGVYNEQFF.

This clonotype was seen many times. The chain carries TRBV29-1 and TRBJ1-4; 7 bases are a match to TRBD1. Trimming at V came to 5 bases and at J to 3 bases, leaving 9 bases not matched to a gene. Germline V lookup: CDR1 SQVTM, CDR2 ANQGSEA. This CDR3 comprises 15 residues. CDR3 nucleotide sequence: TGCAGCGTTTCCGGGACAGTACTACCTAATGAAAAACTGTTTTTT. Amino acid sequence: CSVSGTVLPNEKLFF. Looking up the rest from reference TRBV29-1 and TRBJ1-4 gives the full variable domain: SAVISQKPSRDICQRGTSLTIQCQVDSQVTMMFWYRQQPGQSLTLIATANQGSEATYESGFVIDKFPISRPNLTFSTLTVSNMSPEDSSIYLCSVSGTVLPNEKLFFGSGTQLSVL.

The chain uses TRBV6-6 and TRBJ1-6; D not resolved. V shed 4 bases and J shed 6 bases, with 16 bases lying between them. Per the germline V gene, CDR1 is MNHNY and CDR2 is SVGAGI (reference sequence). The CDR3 runs to 16 residues. CDR3 coding DNA: TGTGCCAGCAGTTCACACCCCTCGGGCCGTAATTCACCCCTCCACTTT. Translated, it gives CASSSHPSGRNSPLHF.

The chain is built from TRBV6-4 and TRBJ2-1; 9 bases fit TRBD2. There are 16 residues in the CDR3. The germline gives CDR1 MRHNA, CDR2 SNTAGT. Germline trimming cut 4 bases from V and 2 bases from J; bases unmatched to any gene: 6. CDR3 nucleotides: TGTGCCAGCAGTGCTAGTAGCGGGGGCGCCTACAATGAGCAGTTCTTC. Protein sequence: CASSASSGGAYNEQFF.

This clonotype occurred many times. The V gene is TRBV7-2, the J gene TRBJ2-7, with 12 bases identical to TRBD1. CDR1 SGHTA and CDR2 FQGNSA come from the germline V gene. V shed 2 bases, J shed 4 bases, and the junction held 9 bases outside the gene matches. This CDR3 has 17 amino acids. This CDR3 is CASSLPPGQGALYEQYF. The CDR3 DNA follows: TGTGCCAGCAGCTTACCTCCGGGACAGGGGGCTTTGTACGAGCAGTACTTC.

This clonotype was seen ten or more times. The rearrangement uses TRBV7-8 and TRBJ2-3; tentatively, D is TRBD1 or TRBD2 (5 bases each). The CDR3 is 13 amino acids. The ends were cut back, 3 bases at V and 4 bases at J, with 8 bases in the middle. Germline-derived CDR1 and CDR2 are SGHVS and FQNEAQ. This CDR3 is CASSLPGPDTQYF. The CDR3 region has the DNA TGTGCCAGCAGCTTGCCGGGACCAGATACGCAGTATTTT.

The V gene is TRBV18, the J gene TRBJ1-1; TRBD1 agrees at 8 bases. The CDR3 contains 15 residues. After removal of 2 bases from V and 1 base from J, the junction contained 3 bases not matched to a gene. The germline V gene encodes CDR1 KGHSH and CDR2 LQKENI. The CDR3 nucleotides read TGTGCCAGCTCACCAACCGGGACAGGGAACACTGAAGCTTTCTTT. Translating gives CASSPTGTGNTEAFF.

This clonotype appeared a few times. The V call is TRBV29-1, the J call TRBJ2-5, with D unresolved. The CDR3 consists of 10 residues. Germline V lookup: CDR1 SQVTM, CDR2 ANQGSEA. Deletions cut 4 bases from V and 9 bases from J, with 9 bases between. CDR3 in DNA: TGCAGCGTTGTTATTAAAGCCCAGTACTTC. Protein: CSVVIKAQYF.

CDR3 protein: CATLDRRQETQYF. In DNA form, the CDR3 reads TGTGCCACCCTGGACAGGAGACAAGAGACCCAGTACTTC. The chain employs TRBV15 and TRBJ2-5; TRBD1 aligns across 7 bases. The CDR3 has 13 amino acids. CDR1 is LNHNV and CDR2 is YYDKDF in the germline V gene (reference sequence). Trimming took 8 bases from V and 2 from J; bases not matched to a gene: 5.

This clonotype was detected many times. The CDR3 DNA is TGTGCCAGCAGCTCGGCCGGAGCGGGGACCCAAGAGACCCAGTACTTC. This translates into CASSSAGAGTQETQYF. The rearrangement uses TRBV7-2 and TRBJ2-5, with 7 bases fitting TRBD2. V lost 4 bases, J lost 1 base, and 9 bases stayed unmatched. The germline gives CDR1 SGHTA, CDR2 FQGNSA. The CDR3 sequence is 16 residues long.

This clonotype has a handful of counts. V is TRBV7-6 and J is TRBJ1-2; D is undetermined. CDR3 length equals 14 residues. Deletions cut 3 bases from V and 4 bases from J, with 12 bases between. In germline, CDR1 is SGHVS, CDR2 FNYEAQ. The CDR3 coding sequence is TGTGCCAGCAGCTTGATGGACGGACCCTATGGCTACACCTTC. It yields the protein CASSLMDGPYGYTF.

The V gene is TRBV3-1, the J gene TRBJ1-6; D unresolved. CDR3 length: 12 residues. Germline values: CDR1 LGHDT, CDR2 YNNKEL (reference sequence). The ends were cut back, 3 bases at V and 6 bases at J, with 3 bases in the middle. The CDR3: CASSHANSPLHF. The CDR3 DNA follows: TGTGCCAGCAGCCATGCTAATTCACCCCTCCACTTT.

This clonotype was picked up many times. The chain employs TRBV7-3 and TRBJ2-1, with D perhaps matching TRBD1 (6 bases). Germline-derived CDR1 and CDR2 are SGHTA and FQGTGA. There are 14 residues in the CDR3. Trimming pared 4 bases from V and 9 bases from J, leaving 16 bases between. CDR3 DNA sequence: TGTGCCAGCAGCTCTCAGGGGCCCCTTAGTGAGCAGTTCTTC. This codes for CASSSQGPLSEQFF.